What follows is one T cell receptor beta chain and its context. Its antigen is unidentified. Each CDR3 protein is one row after TCRdb ran MiXCR on the reads. The sample contains 90,000 to 130,000 distinct CDR3 sequences, around 9.1% of which appear only once. Deletions cut 3 bases from V and 7 bases from J, with 22 bases between. The germline gives CDR1 MDHEN, CDR2 SYDVKM. CDR3 length: 18 amino acids. This entry is derived from a study of T cell repertoires in cytomegalovirus infection. Overall study context: It was the public TCR beta signatures that indicated both CMV infection and matching HLA type. Study-level findings and limits: Ex vivo, HLA-C-restricted CMV-specific TCR beta clonotypes prevailed over the rest of the response.

This chain connects TRBV28 to TRBJ1-6; D is unclear. Sequencing input: PBMCs, sequenced either directly or after in vitro stimulation (not recorded which). The receptor was derived from a human donor in good health (CMV status not recorded). Some clones in this sample may be carry-over from other donors' samples. Here the CDR3 reads CASSFWFSNIRSNSPLHF. The CDR3, as DNA: TGTGCCAGCAGTTTTTGGTTTTCTAACATCCGTAGCAATTCACCCCTCCACTTT.